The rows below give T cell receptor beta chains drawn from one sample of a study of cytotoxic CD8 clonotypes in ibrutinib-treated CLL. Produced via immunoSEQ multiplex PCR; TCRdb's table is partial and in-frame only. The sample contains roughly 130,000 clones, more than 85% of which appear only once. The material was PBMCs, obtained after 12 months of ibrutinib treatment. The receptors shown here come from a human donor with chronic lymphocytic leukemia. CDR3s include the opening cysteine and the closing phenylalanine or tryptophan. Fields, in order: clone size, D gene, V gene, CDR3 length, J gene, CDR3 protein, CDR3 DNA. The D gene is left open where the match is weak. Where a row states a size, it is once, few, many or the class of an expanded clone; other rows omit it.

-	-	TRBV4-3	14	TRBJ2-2	CASSPESTTGELFF	TGCGCCAGCAGCCCAGAATCCACCACCGGGGAGCTGTTTTTT
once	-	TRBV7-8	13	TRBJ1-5	CASSDQVPQPQHF	TGTGCCAGCAGCGATCAGGTTCCTCAGCCCCAGCATTTT
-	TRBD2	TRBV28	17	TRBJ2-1	CASSLNVLAGGNNEQFF	TGTGCCAGCAGTTTAAACGTGCTAGCGGGAGGTAACAATGAGCAGTTCTTC
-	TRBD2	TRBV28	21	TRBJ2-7	CARLRTGVYGTSGLLGYEQYF	TGTGCCAGGCTCCGGACAGGGGTTTACGGGACTAGCGGGCTTTTGGGCTACGAGCAGTACTTC
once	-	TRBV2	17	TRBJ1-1	CASSEGTSRVRNTEAFF	TGTGCCAGCAGTGAGGGGACCAGTAGGGTCCGGAACACTGAAGCTTTCTTT
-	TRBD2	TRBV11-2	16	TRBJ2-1	CASSLTLSGSQVKQFF	TGTGCCAGCAGCTTAACTCTCAGCGGGAGCCAAGTCAAGCAGTTCTTC
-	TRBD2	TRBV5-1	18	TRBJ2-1	CASNTRGLAGGPGNEQFF	TGCGCCAGCAACACACGGGGACTAGCGGGAGGGCCGGGAAATGAGCAGTTCTTC
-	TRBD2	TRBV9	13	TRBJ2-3	CASTGGSTDTQYF	TGTGCCAGCACGGGGGGGAGCACAGATACGCAGTATTTT
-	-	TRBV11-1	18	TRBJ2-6	CASSFGGTVTSGANVLTF	TGTGCCAGCAGCTTTGGGGGGACTGTAACTTCTGGGGCCAACGTCCTGACTTTC
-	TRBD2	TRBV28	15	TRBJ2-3	CASSGGTSGTDTQYF	TGTGCCAGCAGTGGGGGGACTAGCGGCACAGATACGCAGTATTTT
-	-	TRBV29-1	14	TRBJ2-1	CSARELAPDDEQFF	TGCAGCGCGAGGGAACTAGCTCCAGACGATGAGCAGTTCTTC
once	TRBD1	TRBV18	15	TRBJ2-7	CASSLGGTGFYEQYF	TGTGCCAGCTCACTGGGTGGGACAGGGTTCTACGAGCAGTACTTC
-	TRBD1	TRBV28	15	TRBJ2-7	CASSPTGGPSYEQYF	TGTGCCAGCAGCCCAACAGGGGGCCCATCCTACGAGCAGTACTTC
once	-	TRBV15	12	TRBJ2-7	CATSGGLGEQYF	TGTGCCACCAGCGGTGGACTTGGTGAGCAGTACTTC
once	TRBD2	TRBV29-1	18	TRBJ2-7	CSVELWTSGIRSSYEQYF	TGCAGCGTTGAATTGTGGACTAGCGGGATCAGGAGCTCCTACGAGCAGTACTTC
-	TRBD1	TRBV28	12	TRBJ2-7	CASLDRGWEQYF	TGTGCCAGCCTGGACAGGGGCTGGGAGCAGTACTTC
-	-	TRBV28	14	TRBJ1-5	CASSSFGANQPQHF	TGTGCCAGCAGTTCGTTCGGGGCGAATCAGCCCCAGCATTTT
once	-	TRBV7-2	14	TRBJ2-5	CASSSNPPLGTQYF	TGTGCCAGCAGCTCAAACCCCCCTCTCGGGACCCAGTACTTC
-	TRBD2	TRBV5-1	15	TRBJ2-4	CASSLEGTSANIQYF	TGCGCCAGCAGCTTGGAGGGGACTAGCGCGAACATTCAGTACTTC
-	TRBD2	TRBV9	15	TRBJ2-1	CASNAEAGAYNEQFF	TGTGCCAGCAATGCGGAGGCGGGAGCCTACAATGAGCAGTTCTTC
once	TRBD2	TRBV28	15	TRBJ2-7	CASSLPGTRNYEQYF	TGTGCCAGCAGTTTGCCCGGGACTAGGAACTACGAGCAGTACTTC
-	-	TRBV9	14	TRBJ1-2	CASSVGQINYGYTF	TGTGCCAGCAGCGTAGGACAGATTAACTATGGCTACACCTTC
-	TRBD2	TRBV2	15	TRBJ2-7	CASSERGGPPYEQYF	TGTGCCAGCAGTGAAAGGGGAGGGCCACCCTACGAGCAGTACTTC
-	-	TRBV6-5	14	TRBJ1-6	CASSYSSWGSPLHF	TGTGCCAGCAGTTACTCGAGTTGGGGTTCACCCCTCCACTTT
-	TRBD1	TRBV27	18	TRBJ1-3	CASRGTGFGLSSGNTIYF	TGTGCCAGCAGAGGGACAGGGTTTGGATTGAGCTCTGGAAACACCATATATTTT
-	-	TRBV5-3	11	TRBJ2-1	CARSFFHEQFF	TGTGCCAGAAGCTTTTTCCATGAGCAGTTCTTC
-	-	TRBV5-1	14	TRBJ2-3	CASSFLSGTDTQYF	TGCGCCAGCAGCTTCCTTAGTGGCACAGATACGCAGTATTTT
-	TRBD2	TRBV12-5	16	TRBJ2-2	CASGLGTSDATGELFF	TGTGCTAGTGGTTTGGGGACTAGCGATGCCACCGGGGAGCTGTTTTTT
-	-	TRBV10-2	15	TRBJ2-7	CASSQAERGSWEQYF	TGCGCCAGCAGTCAAGCCGAAAGAGGGTCATGGGAGCAGTACTTC
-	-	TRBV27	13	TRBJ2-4	CASSLGTKNIQYF	TGTGCCAGCAGCTTGGGGACCAAAAACATTCAGTACTTC
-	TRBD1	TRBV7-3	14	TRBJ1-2	CASSLGQEVYGYTF	TGTGCCAGCAGCTTAGGACAGGAGGTCTATGGCTACACCTTC
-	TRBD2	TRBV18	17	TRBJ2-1	CASSPESGEGLSYEQFF	TGTGCCAGCTCACCCGAGAGCGGGGAGGGCCTATCTTATGAGCAGTTCTTC
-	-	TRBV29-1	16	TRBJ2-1	CSVDLASGRNYNEQFF	TGCAGCGTTGATTTGGCCAGCGGAAGAAACTACAATGAGCAGTTCTTC
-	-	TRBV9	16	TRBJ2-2	CASSVAPGLSSVELFF	TGTGCCAGCAGCGTAGCTCCGGGACTCTCGTCTGTTGAGCTGTTTTTT
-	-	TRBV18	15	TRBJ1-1	CASSDQGFGDTEAFF	TGTGCCAGCTCGGACCAGGGTTTTGGGGACACTGAAGCTTTCTTT